This T cell receptor beta chain is drawn from a study of CD8+ T cells in alopecia areata (dated by TCRdb to the late 2010s). Study-level background: The treated patients took part in an open-label pilot trial in which moderate-to-severe alopecia areata was treated with oral tofacitinib at 5 to 10 mg twice daily. Biopsies were taken from tofacitinib-treated patients at baseline and at 4 and 24 weeks of treatment, and a later scalp biopsy was taken in several of the tofacitinib-treated patients. RNA was extracted with the PAXgene miRNA kit for fixed scalp, the miRNeasy kit for PBMCs, and the RNeasy kit for mouse skin. Tofacitinib was administered for 6 to 18 months, and 6 months of follow-up off drug were then conducted to assess delayed response and recurrence. Scalp clonality was compared across normal scalp (n=4), patchy alopecia areata scalp (n=8), and alopecia totalis/universalis scalp (n=8). Amplification of TCRbeta CDR3 regions was done by immunoSEQ multiplex PCR using 35 Vbeta forward primers and 13 Jbeta reverse primers. On the human side, TCRbeta sequencing was run on scalp tissue and on sorted CD4+ and CD8+ peripheral blood T cells from healthy controls and from alopecia areata patients with either patchy or totalis/universalis disease. In both human patients and the C3H/HeJ mouse model, the study applied high-throughput TCRbeta sequencing to look at T cell clonal expansion in alopecia areata. Disease severity in treated patients was measured with the SALT score, which quantifies the percentage of affected scalp surface area. General conclusions and limits of the study: Many expanded lesional clones were found to persist in scalp and blood during tofacitinib treatment, and relapse after treatment cessation may be partly explained by this persistence. Compared with mice, TCR sequences shared between patients were less clear, possibly partly because of HLA diversity across the patient population. Higher clonality and more expanded CD8+ clones were observed in lesional scalp than in normal scalp, particularly in alopecia totalis/universalis, a finding suggestive of antigenic drive. Tofacitinib significantly lowered scalp clonality and the number of expanded CD8+ clones among the top 100 scalp clones. Because the treated cohort was small and had only one nonresponder, larger studies are needed to examine links between baseline CD8+ expansion and response. Unlike mouse skin, which is dominated by gammadelta T cells, normal human skin has resident alphabeta T cells that are also sequenced, and this complicates analysis of the scalp TCR repertoire.

The sample's time point label, in plain terms: more than three weeks on oral tofacitinib. Interpreted using the paper, the treatment or condition label stands for: oral pan-JAK inhibitor, 5-10 mg twice daily. From alopecia areata patients, peripheral blood was collected along with lesional scalp punch biopsies. After PBMCs were isolated by density centrifugation and stained for CD3, CD4 and CD8, a FACSAria was used to sort CD4+ and CD8+ T cells. With regard to this clone: Its cognate antigen has yet to be identified. Per-base qualities were not stored, and no clone one base away is much larger.

Library preparation used the immunoSEQ multiplex PCR assay. RNA was extracted from all samples and reverse transcribed into cDNA as template for TCR sequencing. SuperScript III was used to make first-strand cDNA, primed with a 2:1 mix of oligo-dT and random hexamers. A synthetic immune receptor repertoire was used to measure amplification bias, and any remaining bias was corrected computationally. Per the original workflow: After raw reads were preprocessed to remove errors, the CDR3 was defined following IMGT conventions as running from the conserved cysteine to phenylalanine. To get clonality, Shannon entropy was normalized by log2 of the number of productive unique TCRs and the result was subtracted from 1. CD4 or CD8 identity of scalp clones was inferred by cross-referencing scalp TCRbeta sequences with sorted blood CD4 and CD8 repertoires. TCRdb provides this immuneACCESS table in a form limited to in-frame rearrangements. Some clones are lacking; in checked studies, under half of them reflect an unresolved V gene, and why the rest are absent is not known. The D gene and trimming were derived from the DNA, and the V and J assignments and clone size from that table. The sample table holds around 200,000 clones, of which about 64% were seen once. The ten largest clones take up 4% to 5% of the sample.

Its CDR3 holds 16 amino acids, cysteine through phenylalanine. Only CDR3 DNA is held: 48 bases, read in frame from base 1. The germline V gene yields SGHDT for CDR1 and YYEEEE for CDR2. Trimming removed 1 base from V and 2 bases from J; the gene matches leave 8 bases unexplained. The material was CD4+ T cells sorted from blood, obtained at week 4, from a patient treated with tofacitinib. The rearrangement joined TRBV5-6 to TRBJ2-7; a stretch of 8 junction bases matches TRBD1. The source of this sequence is a human donor with alopecia areata. The CDR3 loop reads CASSLRQGIRAYEQYF. The nucleotide sequence is given as TGTGCCAGCAGCTTGAGACAGGGGATCCGAGCCTACGAGCAGTACTTC.